The text below deals with one T cell receptor (beta chain). The entry originates in a study of blood T cell repertoires in COVID-19. TCRdb's copy holds only in-frame clones and misses some; the assay was immunoSEQ multiplex PCR. The sample carries roughly 150,000 clones, around 92% recorded once. The V segment lost 6 bases and the J segment 5 bases; nucleotides outside the gene matches: 4. The CDR3 extends over 13 amino acids. Per germline, CDR1 MNHEY and CDR2 SVGAGI. V usage is TRBV6-5 and J usage is TRBJ1-2, with 9 bases identical to TRBD1. Material for sequencing was peripheral blood. The sequence derives from a man aged 55 to 70 with acute or convalescent COVID-19. CDR3 in DNA: TGTGCCAGCAGATCCGACAGGGGGTATGGCTACACCTTC. This gives the protein CASRSDRGYGYTF.